A single sample gave rise to the 30 T cell receptor beta chains below, sequenced in a study of T cell clones after liver transplantation. Clones were sequenced by immunoSEQ multiplex PCR, and TCRdb holds only the in-frame ones, with some missing. The sample has nearly 55,000 clones; roughly 83% are singletons. The material was CD4+ T cells from blood, obtained before liver transplant. These receptors were obtained from a human donor who received a liver transplant.

The J gene is TRBJ1-3, the V gene TRBV19; perhaps TRBD1 as D (5 bases). The CDR3 runs 16 residues. Germline V gene data show CDR1 as LNHDA and CDR2 as SQIVND (reference sequence). The ends were cut back, 6 bases at V and 0 bases at J, with 15 bases in the middle. The CDR3 DNA reads as TGTGCCAGTAGGCCGGGGGAGACAGTCTCTGGAAACACCATATATTTT. Translating gives CASRPGETVSGNTIYF.

This sequence joins TRBV9 and TRBJ2-1; D possibly uses TRBD1 or TRBD2 (5 bases each). The CDR3 consists of 13 residues. Germline V lookup: CDR1 SGDLS, CDR2 YYNGEE. V was shortened by 2 bases and J by 12 bases, with 15 bases between the two germline ends. In DNA, the CDR3 is TGTGCCAGCAGCGTCTTATACGGGACCACGCAGTTCTTC. Its protein is CASSVLYGTTQFF. Full variable domain (outside the CDR3, taken from reference TRBV9 and TRBJ2-1): DSGVTQTPKHLITATGQRVTLRCSPRSGDLSVYWYQQSLDQGLQFLIQYYNGEERAKGNILERFSAQQFPDLHSELNLSSLELGDSALYFCASSVLYGTTQFFGPGTRLTVL.

Here the CDR3 reads CASSPSMGNTEAFF. The CDR3 DNA reads TGTGCCAGCTCTCCCTCCATGGGCAACACTGAAGCTTTCTTT. The V gene is TRBV7-2, the J gene TRBJ1-1; D call uncertain. The V gene lost 8 bases and the J gene lost 2 bases, with 15 bases spanning the gap. The germline V gene has CDR1 SGHTA and CDR2 FQGNSA. The CDR3 loop spans 14 amino acids.

This clone has a single count. The CDR3 DNA is TGTGCCAGCAGTGATGGACAGGGGGTGGGTTCAGATACGCAGTATTTT. This codes for CASSDGQGVGSDTQYF. The gene calls are TRBV25-1 and TRBJ2-3; 10 positions match TRBD1. CDR3 length: 16 amino acids. J was trimmed by 4 bases and V by 3 bases; bases with no gene match: 7. CDR1 MGHDK and CDR2 SYGVNS come from the germline V gene.

For the CDR3, the DNA is TGTGCCAGCAGCCTCAGGGGGAATGAGGGTGAGCAGTTCTTC. Residues: CASSLRGNEGEQFF. The chain uses TRBV27 and TRBJ2-1; 7 bases are a match to TRBD1. The V segment lost 6 bases and the J segment 9 bases; nucleotides outside the gene matches: 11. Per the germline V gene, CDR1 is MNHEY and CDR2 is SMNVEV (reference sequence). This CDR3 has 14 residues.

The chain recombines TRBV6-5 with TRBJ2-1, with 8 bases matching TRBD1. Looked up from germline, CDR1 is MNHEY and CDR2 is SVGAGI. This CDR3 comprises 15 residues. The trim removed 0 bases at V and 5 bases at J, leaving 3 bases unmatched. CDR3 coding DNA: TGTGCCAGCAGTTACTCGAGACAGGGGAACAATGAGCAGTTCTTC. This encodes CASSYSRQGNNEQFF.

The genes are TRBV2 and TRBJ1-1; no firm D call. This CDR3 is built from 13 residues. Germline values: CDR1 SNHLY, CDR2 FYNNEI. V lost 6 bases to trimming and J lost 3 bases, with 11 bases between them. CDR3 bases: TGTGCCAGCAGCAGCGATGCGTACACTGAAGCTTTCTTT. The encoded protein is CASSSDAYTEAFF.

The rearrangement links TRBV5-1 to TRBJ1-1, with D unclear. The germline CDR1 and CDR2 sequences are SGHRS and YFSETQ. V dropped 5 bases and J dropped 11 bases, with 19 bases sitting between them. The CDR3 contains 13 residues. This CDR3 is CASSSSDPRGAFF. DNA for the CDR3: TGCGCCAGCAGTTCTTCTGACCCTCGAGGTGCTTTCTTT.

This chain uses TRBV7-2 with TRBJ2-1; D not certain. CDR1 SGHTA and CDR2 FQGNSA come from the germline V gene. V lost 1 base and J 2 bases, leaving 15 bases between the germline ends. This CDR3 comprises 17 residues. CDR3 in DNA: TGTGCCAGCAGCTTAGTGTACTCAGCCCTGACCTACAATGAGCAGTTCTTC. As protein: CASSLVYSALTYNEQFF.

J is TRBJ2-7 and V is TRBV2; D not certain. The V gene's germline CDR1 is SNHLY and CDR2 FYNNEI. The CDR3 contains 15 residues. V lost 0 bases to trimming and J lost 7 bases, with 16 bases between them. The chain's CDR3 is CASSEALFGVREQYF. The CDR3 DNA follows: TGTGCCAGCAGTGAAGCGCTCTTTGGGGTGAGGGAGCAGTACTTC.

This chain uses TRBV11-2 with TRBJ2-1, with 14 bases matching TRBD2. V trimming: 5 bases; J trimming: 7 bases; junction bases outside the gene matches: 13. Germline V gene lookup returns CDR1 SGHAT and CDR2 FQNNGV. CDR3 length equals 18 residues. In DNA form, the CDR3 reads TGTGCCAGCAGCCTACAAGCCGGGACTAGCGGGAGACGGAATGAGCAGTTCTTC. Protein: CASSLQAGTSGRRNEQFF.

The CDR3 is CASTSGVSYNEQFF. CDR3 DNA sequence: TGTGCCAGCACAAGCGGGGTCTCCTACAATGAGCAGTTCTTC. The chain carries TRBV6-5 and TRBJ2-1; 7 bases are a match to TRBD2. Germline CDR1 and CDR2: MNHEY and SVGAGI. The junction had 3 bases not matched to a gene; V was cut back by 7 bases and J by 0 bases. CDR3 length equals 14 residues.

The CDR3 nucleotides read TGTGCCAGCAGCGTAGTCGGGGGTGTGAACACTGAAGCTTTCTTT. It translates to CASSVVGGVNTEAFF. This chain links TRBV9 with TRBJ1-1; possible D gene TRBD1, 5 bases. V lost 0 bases and J lost 0, with 9 bases in between. The CDR3 loop spans 15 amino acids. Looked up from germline, CDR1 is SGDLS and CDR2 is YYNGEE. Combining the CDR3 with reference TRBV9 and TRBJ1-1 gives the whole variable domain DSGVTQTPKHLITATGQRVTLRCSPRSGDLSVYWYQQSLDQGLQFLIQYYNGEERAKGNILERFSAQQFPDLHSELNLSSLELGDSALYFCASSVVGGVNTEAFFGQGTRLTVV.

This chain links TRBV7-9 with TRBJ2-3, with 9 bases identical to TRBD2. From germline, CDR1 is SEHNR and CDR2 FQNEAQ (reference sequence). After removal of 6 bases from V and 0 bases from J, the junction contained 7 bases not matched to a gene. This CDR3 has 16 residues. CDR3 sequence: CASSLGLAKSTDTQYF. The CDR3 DNA follows: TGTGCCAGCAGTCTCGGACTAGCGAAGAGCACAGATACGCAGTATTTT.

V usage is TRBV5-1 and J usage is TRBJ2-2; 7 positions agree with TRBD2. The V segment lost 4 bases and the J segment 4 bases; nucleotides outside the gene matches: 7. Per germline, CDR1 SGHRS and CDR2 YFSETQ. The CDR3 is 15 residues long. The CDR3, as DNA: TGCGCCAGCAGCCCTCTAGCGGAGGTCACCGGGGAGCTGTTTTTT. Translation gives CASSPLAEVTGELFF.

V and J are TRBV4-2 and TRBJ2-3; 9 bases match TRBD1. Trimming removed 4 bases from V and 5 bases from J; junction bases left unmatched: 13. Germline V gene data show CDR1 as LGHNA and CDR2 as YNFKEQ. This CDR3 is built from 17 residues. The CDR3, as DNA: TGTGCCAGCAGCCCGGGAGTCGGCGGGGGACAGGGAGATACGCAGTATTTT. Its translation: CASSPGVGGGQGDTQYF.

In its sample, this clone was seen a few times. The CDR3 region has the DNA TGTGCCAGCAGAGGGCCGTCGAGAGAGACCCAGTACTTC. This codes for CASRGPSRETQYF. The chain uses TRBV28 and TRBJ2-5; the D is unclear. Trimming took 6 bases from V and 4 from J, leaving 12 bases between them. Germline CDR1 reads MDHEN; CDR2 reads SYDVKM. The CDR3 length is 13 residues.

V and J are TRBV5-6 and TRBJ2-3, with D possibly TRBD1 on 6 matching bases. Germline CDR1 is SGHDT and CDR2 is YYEEEE. This CDR3 is 16 amino acids long. V was cut by 1 base and J by 3 bases, with 15 bases left in between. CDR3 in amino acids: CASSLNGGAGTDTQYF. The CDR3 region has the DNA TGTGCCAGCAGCTTGAATGGGGGCGCCGGGACAGATACGCAGTATTTT.

This clone has only one observation. The chain joins TRBV19 to TRBJ2-7; tentative D call: TRBD2 (7 bases). The CDR3 extends over 15 amino acids. Trimming removed 5 bases at V and 2 bases at J, with 16 bases between. Germline-derived CDR1 and CDR2 are LNHDA and SQIVND (reference sequence). CDR3 residues: CASSPRGGPTYEQYF. Here the CDR3 DNA reads TGTGCCAGTAGTCCGAGGGGGGGGCCAACCTACGAGCAGTACTTC.

The V and J genes are TRBV4-3 and TRBJ2-2, with 12 bases lining up with TRBD2. The CDR3 covers 18 residues. Losses at the gene ends were 4 bases for V and 3 bases for J; bases not matched to a gene: 9. Germline V gene data show CDR1 as LGHNA and CDR2 as YSLEER. CDR3 nucleotides: TGCGCCAGCAGCCCCCGGCTAGCGGGAGGGAGGGACACCGGGGAGCTGTTTTTT. Amino acid sequence: CASSPRLAGGRDTGELFF.

The chain links TRBV5-4 to TRBJ2-6, with D hard to call. The germline V and J ends were trimmed by 2 bases and 0 bases, with 0 bases remaining between them. Germline CDR1 reads SGHNT; CDR2 reads YYREEE (reference sequence). The CDR3 loop spans 13 amino acids. CDR3 sequence reads: CASSFSGANVLTF. CDR3 in DNA: TGTGCCAGCAGCTTCTCTGGGGCCAACGTCCTGACTTTC.

V usage is TRBV5-1 and J usage is TRBJ1-2; D not certain. V dropped 2 bases and J dropped 11 bases, with 16 bases sitting between them. From germline, CDR1 is SGHRS and CDR2 YFSETQ. The CDR3 is made up of 13 amino acids. Here the CDR3 DNA reads TGCGCCAGCAGCTTTAGGGTCCCTCCTGAGTACACCTTC. This codes for CASSFRVPPEYTF. The complete variable domain, with remaining parts taken from reference TRBV5-1 and TRBJ1-2, reads KAGVTQTPRYLIKTRGQQVTLSCSPISGHRSVSWYQQTPGQGLQFLFEYFSETQRNKGNFPGRFSGRQFSNSRSEMNVSTLELGDSALYLCASSFRVPPEYTFGSGTRLTVV.

This chain links TRBV4-3 with TRBJ2-1; D is uncertain. CDR1 is LGHNA, CDR2 YSLEER, per germline. CDR3 length: 13 residues. Trimming took off 4 bases at V and 6 bases at J, with 10 bases between the two ends. CDR3: CASSRKKGNEQFF. DNA for the CDR3: TGCGCCAGCAGCCGGAAGAAGGGCAATGAGCAGTTCTTC.

This chain joins TRBV5-1 and TRBJ2-3; D call uncertain. Trimming removed 3 bases at V and 0 bases at J, with 11 bases between. The CDR3 totals 15 residues. From germline, CDR1 is SGHRS and CDR2 YFSETQ. CDR3 bases: TGCGCCAGCAGCTCAAGCGTCTCTAGCACAGATACGCAGTATTTT. Translation: CASSSSVSSTDTQYF.

The chain couples TRBV2 to TRBJ2-7, with 12 bases identical to TRBD1. The CDR3 consists of 15 residues. Trimming at V came to 6 bases and at J to 4 bases, leaving 7 bases not matched to a gene. Germline loops: CDR1 SNHLY, CDR2 FYNNEI. CDR3 loop: CASSEGTGGGYEQYF. CDR3 sequence (DNA): TGTGCCAGCAGCGAGGGGACAGGGGGCGGGTACGAGCAGTACTTC.

J is TRBJ2-1 and V is TRBV6-1; 8 bases match TRBD2. The CDR3 has 15 residues. V shed 3 bases and J 5 bases; nucleotides not matched to a gene: 6. The V gene's germline CDR1 is MNHNS and CDR2 SASEGT. The CDR3 nucleotides are TGTGCCAGCAGTGACACAGCGGGGGAACACAATGAGCAGTTCTTC. Translation: CASSDTAGEHNEQFF.

This chain joins TRBV7-9 and TRBJ1-2; 7 positions agree with TRBD1. This CDR3 spans 14 amino acids. After removal of 1 base from V and 7 bases from J, the junction contained 6 bases not matched to a gene. Germline V gene data show CDR1 as SEHNR and CDR2 as FQNEAQ (reference sequence). The CDR3 spells CASSLGGQATGYTF. DNA of the CDR3: TGTGCCAGCAGCTTAGGAGGACAGGCGACTGGCTACACCTTC.

CDR3 amino acids: CASTPPGQRTDTQYF. CDR3 coding DNA: TGTGCCAGCACTCCCCCGGGACAGCGCACAGATACGCAGTATTTT. This chain joins TRBV2 and TRBJ2-3; 7 bases fit TRBD1. The trim removed 7 bases at V and 1 base at J, leaving 8 bases unmatched. This CDR3 region has 15 residues. Germline CDR1 and CDR2: SNHLY and FYNNEI.

This clone showed up just once. The CDR3 DNA is TGCAGCGTGGGGTGGGGCGCTGTCGAAAAACTGTTTTTT. Residues: CSVGWGAVEKLFF. This chain links TRBV29-1 with TRBJ1-4; the D gene is possibly TRBD1 (5 bases). Germline assignment: CDR1 SQVTM and CDR2 ANQGSEA. V was pared by 6 bases and J by 8 bases, with 16 bases between. CDR3 length: 13 amino acids.

This clone was recorded only once. CDR3 sequence: CASSQVSGTRYGYTF. CDR3 sequence (DNA): TGTGCCAGCAGCCAAGTTTCCGGGACTAGGTATGGCTACACCTTC. This chain connects TRBV4-2 to TRBJ1-2, with a weak D call TRBD1 (5 bases). The V end was cut by 1 base, the J end by 5 bases, with 14 bases between. This CDR3 has 15 amino acids. Germline V gene lookup returns CDR1 LGHNA and CDR2 YNFKEQ.